Each of the 29 T cell receptor beta chains below was sequenced from the same sample in a study of early T cells in non-severe SARS-CoV-2 infection. Using its own MiXCR run on the 5' RACE reads, TCRdb lists one record per CDR3 protein. Of fewer than 85,000 distinct CDR3 sequences detected, approximately 15% appear once; the ten largest clones hold approximately 2.6%. The sequencing sample was made of whole blood. These receptors all stem from an adult who was a healthcare worker with PCR-confirmed SARS-CoV-2 infection or an uninfected control (not recorded which).

A few counts support this clonotype. The rearrangement links TRBV29-1 to TRBJ2-2; 8 positions match TRBD1. The germline gives CDR1 SQVTM, CDR2 ANQGSEA. There are 12 residues in the CDR3. V lost 6 bases to trimming and J lost 4 bases; unmatched junction nucleotides: 1. CDR3 in DNA: TGCAGCGTAACAGGGGGCACCGGGGAGCTGTTTTTT. It is translated as CSVTGGTGELFF.

V and J are TRBV10-1 and TRBJ1-1; D unresolved. The CDR3 runs to 14 residues. The germline V gene has CDR1 WNHNN and CDR2 SYGVQD (reference sequence). The V end lost 2 bases, the J end lost 3 bases, and 10 bases lay between the germline ends. DNA of the CDR3: TGCGCCAGCAGTGAGAATCTCGGAGACACTGAAGCTTTCTTT. Its protein product is CASSENLGDTEAFF.

This sequence joins TRBV30 and TRBJ2-1; D not certain. The CDR3 sequence is 11 residues long. Germline CDR1 and CDR2: GTSNPN and SVGIG (reference sequence). V was trimmed by 4 bases and J by 6 bases, leaving 7 bases between them. The chain's CDR3 is CAWNLVNEQFF. Here the CDR3 DNA reads TGTGCCTGGAATCTAGTCAATGAGCAGTTCTTC.

The chain recombines TRBV18 with TRBJ1-5; TRBD1 is a possible D gene (5 bases). Germline CDR1 reads KGHSH; CDR2 reads LQKENI. V gave up 5 bases and J gave up 6 bases, with 14 bases separating them. This CDR3 comprises 14 residues. Written as DNA, the CDR3 is TGTGCCAGCTCAGGGGGAGGGGTCGGTCAGCCCCAGCATTTT. Translation: CASSGGGVGQPQHF.

V usage is TRBV18 and J usage is TRBJ2-7; D uncertain. Germline V lookup: CDR1 KGHSH, CDR2 LQKENI. The CDR3 contains 14 residues. Trimming removed 3 bases from V and 0 bases from J, with 9 bases in between. CDR3 residues: CASSPEGFSYEQYF. CDR3 sequence (DNA): TGTGCCAGCTCACCTGAAGGATTCTCCTACGAGCAGTACTTC.

This clonotype showed up just a few times. The CDR3 loop is CSARVLAGGSYEQYF. The CDR3, as DNA: TGCAGTGCTAGAGTACTAGCGGGAGGCTCCTACGAGCAGTACTTC. The gene calls are TRBV20-1 and TRBJ2-7; 12 nucleotides match TRBD2. This CDR3 contains 15 residues. Germline V lookup: CDR1 DFQATT, CDR2 SNEGSKA (reference sequence). With V trimmed by 1 base and J by 0 bases, 1 base remained unmatched.

The chain links TRBV27 to TRBJ2-4; TRBD2 might be the D (5 bases). The germline V gene has CDR1 MNHEY and CDR2 SMNVEV (reference sequence). The CDR3 extends over 17 amino acids. Trimming left V 5 bases short and J 3 bases short, with 20 bases between. CDR3 DNA sequence: TGTGCCAGCAGTCCCGGAGCGGCCCCGGTGGGCAAAAACATTCAGTACTTC. Its translation: CASSPGAAPVGKNIQYF.

The chain carries TRBV11-2 and TRBJ2-1, with D perhaps TRBD1 (6 bases). V lost 8 bases to trimming and J lost 2 bases, with 25 bases between them. Germline lookup yields CDR1 SGHAT and CDR2 FQNNGV. This CDR3 contains 18 residues. CDR3 in amino acids: CASETVGLHKGAYNEQFF. The CDR3 nucleotides read TGTGCCAGCGAAACAGTAGGTCTTCACAAGGGGGCCTACAATGAGCAGTTCTTC. The full variable domain, completed using reference TRBV11-2 and TRBJ2-1, is EAGVAQSPRYKIIEKRQSVAFWCNPISGHATLYWYQQILGQGPKLLIQFQNNGVVDDSQLPKDRFSAERLKGVDSTLKIQPAKLEDSAVYLCASETVGLHKGAYNEQFFGPGTRLTVL.

This clonotype was seen a few times. The chain links TRBV12-3 or TRBV12-4 to TRBJ1-4, with D uncertain. V dropped 6 bases and J dropped 7 bases, with 15 bases sitting between them. This CDR3 contains 14 residues. This chain's CDR3 is CASRPPKLGEKLFF. CDR3 nucleotide sequence: TGTGCCAGCAGACCGCCCAAACTGGGTGAAAAACTGTTTTTT.

V gene TRBV5-5 combines with J gene TRBJ1-5; 8 bases fit TRBD1. The ends lost 0 bases at V and 6 bases at J; junction bases unmatched: 5. The CDR3 consists of 15 residues. The V gene's germline CDR1 is SGHKS and CDR2 YYEKEE (reference sequence). CDR3 region: CASSLERQGTQPQHF. The CDR3 nucleotides are TGTGCCAGCAGCTTGGAGCGACAGGGGACTCAGCCCCAGCATTTT.

This clonotype was found a few times. The chain is built from TRBV27 and TRBJ2-6; a possible D gene is TRBD1 (6 bases). This CDR3 has 17 residues. In germline, CDR1 is MNHEY, CDR2 SMNVEV (reference sequence). The ends were cut back, 2 bases at V and 1 base at J, with 12 bases in the middle. CDR3 coding DNA: TGTGCCAGCAGTTTACAGGGGAGCGTTTCTGGGGCCAACGTCCTGACTTTC. Translation gives CASSLQGSVSGANVLTF.

The chain combines TRBV27 with TRBJ2-7; 7 bases align to TRBD1. Germline CDR1 MNHEY, CDR2 SMNVEV (reference sequence). The CDR3 covers 15 residues. The trim removed 4 bases at V and 2 bases at J, leaving 8 bases unmatched. As DNA, the CDR3 is TGTGCCAGCAGTTATCGGGACAGAAGGGCCTACGAGCAGTACTTC. Amino acids: CASSYRDRRAYEQYF.

The rearrangement joins TRBV2 to TRBJ2-1, with 14 positions matching TRBD2. This CDR3 has 15 residues. V gave up 4 bases and J gave up 10 bases; unmatched junction bases: 6. Germline V gene lookup returns CDR1 SNHLY and CDR2 FYNNEI. The CDR3 reads CASSGLAGGSSEQFF. CDR3 DNA: TGTGCCAGCAGTGGACTAGCGGGGGGGAGCTCGGAGCAGTTCTTC.

This rearrangement joins TRBV2 to TRBJ2-7; D is unresolved. From germline, CDR1 is SNHLY and CDR2 FYNNEI. V shed 7 bases and J shed 0 bases, with 13 bases lying between them. The CDR3 sequence is 14 residues long. The CDR3 spells CASTRSFSSYEQYF. The CDR3, as DNA: TGTGCCAGCACCCGATCCTTTAGCTCCTACGAGCAGTACTTC.

This rearrangement joins TRBV6-1 to TRBJ2-3, with TRBD2 matching over 8 bases. The junction had 8 bases not matched to a gene; V was cut back by 8 bases and J by 4 bases. Looked up from germline, CDR1 is MNHNS and CDR2 is SASEGT. The CDR3 contains 14 residues. The CDR3 protein is CASYSGMKADTQYF. The CDR3 region has the DNA TGTGCCAGCTATAGCGGGATGAAGGCAGATACGCAGTATTTT.

The table lists this clonotype with a few counts. This chain links TRBV5-1 with TRBJ1-1, with D possibly being TRBD1 (6 bases). The CDR3 spans 14 residues. V was clipped by 0 bases and J by 3 bases, with 9 bases between them. Per germline, CDR1 SGHRS and CDR2 YFSETQ. CDR3 residues: CASSLGRGDTEAFF. The CDR3 DNA follows: TGCGCCAGCAGCTTGGGCAGGGGCGACACTGAAGCTTTCTTT.

The table lists this clonotype with a few counts. The rearrangement links TRBV11-3 to TRBJ1-1; weak D call: TRBD1 (6 bases). This CDR3 contains 19 residues. Trimming cost V 0 bases and J 0 bases, with 20 bases left between them. Germline V gives CDR1 SGHNT, CDR2 YENEEA. The CDR3 DNA reads as TGTGCCAGCAGCTTAGATCAAGCAGGGGTCTCTATCATGAACACTGAAGCTTTCTTT. Protein product: CASSLDQAGVSIMNTEAFF.

This clonotype was seen more than once but under ten times. This rearrangement joins TRBV12-3 or TRBV12-4 to TRBJ2-1; possible D gene TRBD1, 7 bases. V lost 1 base and J 3 bases, leaving 16 bases between the germline ends. The CDR3 is made up of 17 amino acids. CDR3 DNA sequence: TGTGCCAGCAGTTTAGAGATGGGGGGACAGAACTACAATGAGCAGTTCTTC. Translating gives CASSLEMGGQNYNEQFF.

This clonotype was seen a handful of times. The rearrangement uses TRBV6-5 and TRBJ2-1; 7 bases fit TRBD1. The CDR3 covers 15 residues. The trim removed 5 bases at V and 9 bases at J, leaving 13 bases unmatched. Germline loops: CDR1 MNHEY, CDR2 SVGAGI. The CDR3 DNA follows: TGTGCCAGCAGTGAAAACCCACAGGGGAGAAGTGAGCAGTTCTTC. Amino acid sequence: CASSENPQGRSEQFF.

This clonotype was recorded a few times. The junction and the germline gene differ at one end; a read error may be behind it. This chain links TRBV7-7 with TRBJ2-5; TRBD2 is a possible D gene (6 bases). Germline CDR1 is SSHAT and CDR2 is FNYEAQ (reference sequence). This CDR3 is 14 amino acids long. The CDR3 protein is CASSPTGVQETQYF. The CDR3 DNA reads TGTGCTAGCAGTCCGACGGGGGTCCAAGAGACCCAGTACTTC.

This clonotype has only a few counts. The chain joins TRBV11-3 to TRBJ1-2, with TRBD1 identical over 10 bases. Looked up from germline, CDR1 is SGHNT and CDR2 is YENEEA. Unmatched junction bases numbered 7, after V lost 3 bases and J lost 3 bases. The CDR3 runs to 16 residues. The CDR3 region has the DNA TGTGCCAGCAGCTTCCGTCCGGGACAGGGGCACTATGGCTACACCTTC. Protein sequence: CASSFRPGQGHYGYTF.

On this clonotype: It may be a read error: a sequence one base away is much more abundant. The chain is built from TRBV18 and TRBJ2-3, with D perhaps TRBD2 (6 bases). The germline V gene encodes CDR1 KGHSH and CDR2 LQKENI. The CDR3 runs 15 residues. CDR3 loop: CANSPQEGSTDTQYF. The CDR3 coding sequence is TGTGCCAACTCACCACAGGAGGGTAGCACAGATACGCAGTATTTT.

This clonotype turned up a few times. The chain has TRBV20-1 and TRBJ2-1; no clear D gene. V lost 6 bases and J lost 0, with 12 bases in between. The germline gives CDR1 DFQATT, CDR2 SNEGSKA (reference sequence). The CDR3 length is 14 residues. DNA of the CDR3: TGCAGTGCCACAAAGACCAACTCCTACAATGAGCAGTTCTTC. It yields the protein CSATKTNSYNEQFF.

The chain joins TRBV5-5 to TRBJ1-1; D gene ambiguous. The V end lost 0 bases, the J end lost 5 bases, and 5 bases lay between the germline ends. This CDR3 spans 12 amino acids. CDR1 SGHKS and CDR2 YYEKEE come from the germline V gene (reference sequence). The chain's CDR3 is CASSLGDTEAFF. The CDR3 DNA follows: TGTGCCAGCAGCTTGGGCGATACTGAAGCTTTCTTT.

The chain has TRBV5-1 and TRBJ2-5, with TRBD2 matching over 7 bases. This CDR3 comprises 13 residues. CDR1 SGHRS and CDR2 YFSETQ come from the germline V gene. Losses at the gene ends were 6 bases for V and 7 bases for J; bases not matched to a gene: 9. Here the CDR3 DNA reads TGCGCCAGCACCACAAGCGGGGTGGGGACCCAGTACTTC. Protein product: CASTTSGVGTQYF.

V is TRBV28 and J is TRBJ2-3; TRBD2 aligns across 9 bases. From germline, CDR1 is MDHEN and CDR2 SYDVKM. The CDR3 is 14 amino acids. The V segment lost 4 bases and the J segment 4 bases; nucleotides outside the gene matches: 3. The CDR3, as DNA: TGTGCCAGCAGTTATAGCGGGAGCGCAGATACGCAGTATTTT. It yields the protein CASSYSGSADTQYF.

The rearrangement joins TRBV28 to TRBJ2-7; the D call may be TRBD1 or TRBD2 (5 bases each). The V and J ends lost 8 bases and 4 bases respectively, with 9 bases between them. The CDR3 length is 11 residues. Germline V gene data show CDR1 as MDHEN and CDR2 as SYDVKM. The CDR3 region has the DNA TGTGCCAGCGCATGGGGGTACGAGCAGTACTTC. The encoded protein is CASAWGYEQYF.

This clonotype came up a few times. V gene TRBV20-1 combines with J gene TRBJ2-6, with D possibly being TRBD2 (7 bases). CDR3 size: 16 residues. V was cut by 2 bases and J by 4 bases, with 15 bases left in between. Germline V gene lookup returns CDR1 DFQATT and CDR2 SNEGSKA (reference sequence). DNA of the CDR3: TGCAGTGCTAGACTGGCTGGGGGGGCAGGGGCCAACGTCCTGACTTTC. Amino acids: CSARLAGGAGANVLTF.

V gene TRBV7-9 combines with J gene TRBJ2-7; D not resolved. Germline values: CDR1 SEHNR, CDR2 FQNEAQ (reference sequence). V lost 1 base and J 4 bases, leaving 11 bases between the germline ends. The CDR3 has 14 residues. CDR3 sequence (DNA): TGTGCCAGCAGCTTAGAAGGTGTCCCGTACGAGCAGTACTTC. The encoded protein is CASSLEGVPYEQYF. Full variable domain (remainder filled in from reference TRBV7-9 and TRBJ2-7): DTGVSQNPRHKITKRGQNVTFRCDPISEHNRLYWYRQTLGQGPEFLTYFQNEAQLEKSRLLSDRFSAERPKGSFSTLEIQRTEQGDSAMYLCASSLEGVPYEQYFGPGTRLTVT.